This note documents a single T cell receptor beta chain sequence. TCRdb keeps only in-frame clones here, not all; method: immunoSEQ multiplex PCR. The table lists roughly 2.6 million clones, roughly nine tenths of them singletons, with 0.11% to 0.15% in the top ten. This sample stems from a study of shared clonotypes between healthy human individuals. The TCR sequence derives from a man aged 18 to 30 in good health. The specimen sequenced was naive CD4+ T cells sorted from blood. As to subset: CD45RA+ positively selected.

The CDR3 nucleotides read TGTGCCACCACCGGACAGGGGGATTCACCCCTCCACTTT. It is translated as CATTGQGDSPLHF. The genes are TRBV7-2 and TRBJ1-6, with 10 nucleotides matching TRBD1. The V segment lost 10 bases and the J segment 8 bases; nucleotides outside the gene matches: 5. The CDR3 sequence is 13 residues long. CDR1 is SGHTA and CDR2 is FQGNSA in the germline V gene.